The rows below give T cell receptor beta chains drawn from one sample of a study of patients and donors after allogeneic stem cell transplantation. TCRdb called the RT-PCR reads again in MiXCR, with one record for every CDR3 protein. The sample lists approximately 31,000 distinct CDR3 sequences; roughly 38% were seen once. The material sequenced was blood, either unsorted or a sorted T cell fraction (not recorded which). The source is a human donor who was either an allogeneic HSCT recipient or a stem cell or donor lymphocyte infusion donor (not recorded which). It is not recorded whose cells these are; they may come from a transplant donor. Each CDR3 is given with its conserved first and last residue.

j_gene	v_gene	CDR3aa
TRBJ1-1	TRBV10-3	CAISGGQMNTEAFF
TRBJ2-5	TRBV29-1	CSVNRGLRETQYF
TRBJ1-1	TRBV7-9	CASSYSGGTTEAFF
TRBJ2-5	TRBV3-1	CASSQDRETQYF
TRBJ1-5	TRBV7-2	CASSLDRDGNQPQHF
TRBJ2-3	TRBV9	CASSVDLQDTQYF
TRBJ1-1	TRBV11-2	CASSLELLMNTEAFF
TRBJ2-3	TRBV18	CACSPMRAASTDTQYF
TRBJ2-4	TRBV7-2	CASSFDSPLAKNIQYF
TRBJ1-5	TRBV24-1	CATSDGGLRNQPQHF
TRBJ1-2	TRBV7-9	CASSLPDRALMGYGYTF
TRBJ2-5	TRBV9	CASSVSPGQETQYF
TRBJ2-2	TRBV4-1	CASSRSSHYRAGELFF
TRBJ1-1	TRBV7-9	CASSRQGTKAFF
TRBJ2-1	TRBV29-1	CSGGGDIYNEQFF
TRBJ1-5	TRBV20-1	CSARDEQGVGNQPQHF
TRBJ2-3	TRBV7-2	CASSIRGRHSTDTQYF
TRBJ1-6	TRBV19	CASSFRDSPLHF
TRBJ1-2	TRBV15	CATSSRTQGAHGYTF
TRBJ1-2	TRBV20-1	CSAPRQANYGYTF
TRBJ2-5	TRBV5-1	CASSLLPVGGRETQYF
TRBJ2-5	TRBV4-3	CASSQTFMDRGDGETQYF
TRBJ2-1	TRBV7-9	CASSLPRGISSYNEQFF
TRBJ1-2	TRBV9	CASSVGGRTGNYGYTF
TRBJ1-3	TRBV20-1	CSAKGQAGNTIYF
TRBJ2-1	TRBV10-3	CAISETRDLGEQFF